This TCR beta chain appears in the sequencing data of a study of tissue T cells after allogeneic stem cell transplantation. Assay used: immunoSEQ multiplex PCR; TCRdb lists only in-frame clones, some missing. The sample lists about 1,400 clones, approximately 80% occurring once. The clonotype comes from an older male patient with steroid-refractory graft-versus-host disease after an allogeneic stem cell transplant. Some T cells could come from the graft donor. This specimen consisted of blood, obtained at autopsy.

The CDR3 nucleotides read TGCAGCGTGACATACACGGACAGGGGTGGAACTGAAGCTTTCTTT. It yields the protein CSVTYTDRGGTEAFF. The chain uses TRBV29-1 and TRBJ1-1; 9 nucleotides line up with TRBD1. The CDR3 totals 15 residues. Germline V gene lookup returns CDR1 SQVTM and CDR2 ANQGSEA. Germline trimming cut 6 bases from V and 5 bases from J; bases unmatched to any gene: 13.